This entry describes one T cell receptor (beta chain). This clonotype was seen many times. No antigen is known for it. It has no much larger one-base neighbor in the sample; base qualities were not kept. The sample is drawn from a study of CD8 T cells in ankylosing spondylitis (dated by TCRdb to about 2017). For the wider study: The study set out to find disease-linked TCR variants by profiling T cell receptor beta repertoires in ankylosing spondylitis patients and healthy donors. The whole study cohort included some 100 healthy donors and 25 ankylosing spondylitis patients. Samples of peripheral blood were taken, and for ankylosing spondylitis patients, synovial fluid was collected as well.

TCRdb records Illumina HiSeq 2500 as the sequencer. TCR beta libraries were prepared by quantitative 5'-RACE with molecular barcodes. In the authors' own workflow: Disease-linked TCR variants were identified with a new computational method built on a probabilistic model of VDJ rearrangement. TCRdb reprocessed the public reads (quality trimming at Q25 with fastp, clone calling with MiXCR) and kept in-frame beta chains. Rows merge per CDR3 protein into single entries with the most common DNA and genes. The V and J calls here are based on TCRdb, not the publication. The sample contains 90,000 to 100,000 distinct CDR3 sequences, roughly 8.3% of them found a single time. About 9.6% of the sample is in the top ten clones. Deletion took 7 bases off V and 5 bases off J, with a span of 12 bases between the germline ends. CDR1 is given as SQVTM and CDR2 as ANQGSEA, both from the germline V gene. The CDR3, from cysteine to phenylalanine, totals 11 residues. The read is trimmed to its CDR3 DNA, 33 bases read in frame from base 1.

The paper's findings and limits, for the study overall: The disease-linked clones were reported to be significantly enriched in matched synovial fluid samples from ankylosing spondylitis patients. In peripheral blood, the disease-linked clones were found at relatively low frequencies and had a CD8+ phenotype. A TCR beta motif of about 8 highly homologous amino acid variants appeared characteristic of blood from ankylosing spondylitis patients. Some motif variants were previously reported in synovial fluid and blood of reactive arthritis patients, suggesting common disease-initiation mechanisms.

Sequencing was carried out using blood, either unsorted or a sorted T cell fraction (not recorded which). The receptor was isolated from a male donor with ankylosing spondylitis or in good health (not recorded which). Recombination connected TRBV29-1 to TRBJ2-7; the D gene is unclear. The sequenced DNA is TGCAGCGCCGCCGCTGGGGACGAGCAGTACTTC. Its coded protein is CSAAAGDEQYF.